The following is a T cell receptor beta chain sequence with its context. Its target is unknown. The CDR3 consists of 15 residues. Germline CDR1 SGHTA, CDR2 FQGNSA. V lost 1 base and J lost 5, with 12 bases in between. Sequencing was performed with immunoSEQ multiplex PCR; in TCRdb, only in-frame clones are kept and a portion is missing. The sample records 110,000 to 150,000 clones, approximately 90% being singletons. This record comes from a study of cytomegalovirus exposure and HLA in healthy donors. Study-wide results and limits: Reportedly, diagnosis of cytomegalovirus status by the classifier showed high specificity and sensitivity. Most TCR sequences were rare, but some public TCRs occurred in many donors. According to the study, 180 or so TCR beta chains were cytomegalovirus-associated.

This chain links TRBV7-2 with TRBJ1-5; possibly TRBD1 for D (6 bases). The sequenced sample was PBMCs. The TCR originated in a man aged 18 to 29 in good health and CMV-seronegative. CDR3 protein: CASSLDRVVDQPQHF. The CDR3 DNA reads as TGTGCCAGCAGCTTAGACAGGGTGGTCGATCAGCCCCAGCATTTT.